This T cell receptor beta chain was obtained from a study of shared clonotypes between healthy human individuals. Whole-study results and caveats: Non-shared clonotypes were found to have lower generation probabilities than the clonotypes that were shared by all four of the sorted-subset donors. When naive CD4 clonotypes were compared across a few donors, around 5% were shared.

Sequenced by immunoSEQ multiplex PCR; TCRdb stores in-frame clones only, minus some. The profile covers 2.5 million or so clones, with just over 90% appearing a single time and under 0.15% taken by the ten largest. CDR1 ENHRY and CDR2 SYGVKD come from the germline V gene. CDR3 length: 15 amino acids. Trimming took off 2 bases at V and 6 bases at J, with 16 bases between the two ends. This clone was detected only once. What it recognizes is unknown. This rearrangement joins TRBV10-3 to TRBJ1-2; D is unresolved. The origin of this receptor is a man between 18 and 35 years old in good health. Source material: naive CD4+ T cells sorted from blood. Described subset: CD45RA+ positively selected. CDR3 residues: CAISEGSASGHGYTF. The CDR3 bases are TGTGCCATCAGTGAGGGTTCAGCTTCGGGCCATGGCTACACCTTC.